These T cell receptor beta chains were read from a single sample in a study of cytomegalovirus exposure and HLA in healthy donors. Sequencing used immunoSEQ multiplex PCR; TCRdb keeps in-frame clones, though not all of them. The data contain a few hundred thousand clones, 80% of them singletons. Sample: PBMCs. The receptors were gathered from a girl aged 2-10 years in good health and CMV-seronegative. The CDR3 runs from the conserved cysteine through the conserved F or W. The order of the fields is D gene, J gene, clone size, V gene, CDR3 protein, CDR3 DNA. A D gene is named only where the DNA matches it firmly. Rows may omit the clone size; those that give it use once, few, many or a size class.

TRBD2 | TRBJ2-3 | NA | TRBV9 | CASSVVGAGGSTDTQYF | TGTGCCAGCAGCGTAGTTGGGGCGGGAGGGAGCACAGATACGCAGTATTTT
TRBD1 | TRBJ2-6 | NA | TRBV2 | CASSVRAGGSGANVLTF | TGTGCCAGCAGTGTTCGGGCAGGGGGCTCTGGGGCCAACGTCCTGACTTTC
TRBD2 | TRBJ2-3 | NA | TRBV7-3 | CASSLANGRDTQYF | TGTGCCAGCAGCTTAGCTAACGGGAGGGATACGCAGTATTTT
NA | TRBJ2-2 | few | TRBV5-4 | CASSLDFDTGELFF | TGTGCCAGCAGCTTGGACTTCGACACCGGGGAGCTGTTTTTT
TRBD2 | TRBJ2-4 | once | TRBV10-3 | CAIAGDGSDIQYF | TGTGCCATCGCGGGGGACGGTTCGGACATTCAGTACTTC
NA | TRBJ1-3 | NA | TRBV28 | CASSGASVGGNTIYF | TGTGCCAGCAGTGGGGCCTCGGTTGGTGGAAACACCATATATTTT
NA | TRBJ2-7 | NA | TRBV7-8 | CASSFWAPEQYF | TGTGCCAGCAGCTTCTGGGCCCCCGAGCAGTACTTC
NA | TRBJ1-2 | NA | TRBV7-9 | CSSSSDWVGAGGYTF | TGTTCCAGCAGCTCTGATTGGGTAGGGGCTGGTGGCTACACCTTC
NA | TRBJ1-2 | NA | TRBV28 | CASSLSVVYGYTF | TGTGCCAGCAGTTTATCGGTTGTCTATGGCTACACCTTC
NA | TRBJ2-3 | NA | TRBV19 | CASSYRGPGIDTQYF | TGTGCCAGTAGTTACCGGGGTCCAGGCATAGATACGCAGTATTTT
NA | TRBJ1-1 | NA | TRBV4-1 | CASSISHGDTEAFF | TGCGCCAGCAGCATATCCCACGGAGACACTGAAGCTTTCTTT
NA | TRBJ2-5 | NA | TRBV1 | CTSSQTLAGGLKETQYF | TGCACCAGCAGCCAGACCTTAGCGGGGGGCCTTAAAGAGACCCAGTACTTC
TRBD2 | TRBJ2-3 | once | TRBV5-1 | CASSLWRESTDTQYF | TGCGCCAGCAGCTTGTGGCGGGAGTCCACGGATACGCAGTATTTT
NA | TRBJ2-7 | NA | TRBV2 | CASHPTARRSYEQYF | TGTGCCAGCCACCCGACAGCCCGCCGCTCCTACGAGCAGTACTTC
NA | TRBJ2-5 | once | TRBV7-9 | CASSFSQQETQYF | TGTGCCAGCAGCTTTTCACAGCAAGAGACCCAGTACTTC
NA | TRBJ1-2 | NA | TRBV2 | CASSEWQGPYTF | TGTGCCAGCAGTGAATGGCAGGGCCCCTACACCTTC
TRBD2 | TRBJ2-2 | once | TRBV2 | CASLKGEGFSTNTGELFF | TGTGCCAGCTTAAAAGGGGAGGGGTTCTCAACTAACACCGGGGAGCTGTTTTTT
TRBD1 | TRBJ2-5 | NA | TRBV5-1 | CASSHGTGQETQYF | TGCGCCAGCAGCCATGGGACAGGCCAAGAGACCCAGTACTTC
NA | TRBJ1-2 | few | TRBV5-5 | CASSLPQAAGYTF | TGTGCCAGCAGCTTGCCGCAAGCGGCTGGCTACACCTTC
NA | TRBJ1-3 | NA | TRBV6-1 | CASRTGLLGDTIYF | TGTGCCAGCCGTACAGGGTTACTAGGGGACACCATATATTTT
TRBD2 | TRBJ2-7 | NA | TRBV4-1 | CASSQDEAGGREQYF | TGCGCCAGCAGCCAAGACGAAGCGGGGGGGCGCGAGCAGTACTTC
TRBD1 | TRBJ1-1 | NA | TRBV19 | CASNKGRMGQTNTEAFF | TGTGCCAGTAACAAAGGGCGTATGGGACAGACGAACACTGAAGCTTTCTTT
TRBD2 | TRBJ2-3 | NA | TRBV4-2 | CASSQDTAGGTRVADTQYF | TGTGCCAGCAGCCAAGATACAGCGGGGGGAACCCGCGTCGCAGATACGCAGTATTTT
TRBD2 | TRBJ2-1 | NA | TRBV28 | CASSLFRASGSGEQFF | TGTGCCAGCAGTTTATTCAGGGCTAGCGGGAGTGGGGAGCAGTTCTTC
NA | TRBJ1-1 | NA | TRBV9 | CASSEPSGGYTEAFF | TGTGCCAGCAGCGAGCCTTCTGGCGGTTACACTGAAGCTTTCTTT
NA | TRBJ2-7 | NA | TRBV7-8 | CASSFGGHDEQYF | TGTGCCAGCAGCTTTGGGGGACACGACGAGCAGTACTTC
TRBD1 | TRBJ2-5 | NA | TRBV28 | CASSSQGAWLGVAQYF | TGTGCCAGCAGTTCACAGGGGGCCTGGTTAGGGGTTGCCCAGTACTTC
NA | TRBJ2-3 | NA | TRBV2 | CASSRSTQYF | TGTGCCAGCAGTCGAAGCACGCAGTATTTT
TRBD1 | TRBJ1-5 | once | TRBV28 | CASTDGQGVQPQHF | TGTGCCAGCACCGACGGACAGGGGGTCCAGCCCCAGCATTTT
NA | TRBJ2-1 | NA | TRBV4-1 | CASSQGRGGGNEQFF | TGCGCCAGCAGCCAAGGGAGGGGAGGGGGAAATGAGCAGTTCTTC
TRBD2 | TRBJ2-1 | NA | TRBV5-4 | CASSLGTSGGAFNEQFF | TGTGCCAGCAGCTTGGGGACTAGCGGGGGGGCCTTCAATGAGCAGTTCTTC
NA | TRBJ1-1 | NA | TRBV7-9 | CASDGNMNTEAFF | TGTGCCAGCGACGGGAACATGAACACTGAAGCTTTCTTT
TRBD1 | TRBJ2-1 | once | TRBV7-2 | CASSWDRLDYNEQFF | TGTGCCAGCAGCTGGGACAGGTTAGACTACAATGAGCAGTTCTTC
NA | TRBJ2-7 | NA | TRBV19 | CASSIDSFGWEQYF | TGTGCCAGTAGTATAGACAGTTTTGGTTGGGAGCAGTACTTC
TRBD2 | TRBJ2-1 | NA | TRBV28 | CASRGRDYPSYNEQFF | TGTGCCAGCAGAGGTCGGGACTACCCCTCCTACAATGAGCAGTTCTTC
TRBD2 | TRBJ2-1 | NA | TRBV5-4 | CASSLSGSANEQFF | TGTGCCAGCAGCTTGAGCGGGAGCGCGAATGAGCAGTTCTTC
TRBD1 | TRBJ1-6 | NA | TRBV27 | CASSLRLLTGTGSNSPLHF | TGTGCCAGCAGTTTGCGTCTCCTTACTGGGACAGGGAGTAATTCACCCCTCCACTTT
TRBD2 | TRBJ2-5 | NA | TRBV6-5 | CASSPGTSGQETQYF | TGTGCCAGCAGCCCCGGGACTAGCGGACAAGAGACCCAGTACTTC
TRBD1 | TRBJ2-7 | NA | TRBV18 | CASSPGTGPFIFYEQYF | TGTGCCAGCTCACCCGGGACAGGCCCTTTTATATTCTACGAGCAGTACTTC
NA | TRBJ1-5 | NA | TRBV19 | CASSFDWEPQHF | TGTGCCAGTAGTTTCGACTGGGAGCCCCAGCATTTT
NA | TRBJ1-6 | few | TRBV30 | CAWSEGSSYNSPLHF | TGTGCCTGGAGTGAAGGGAGCTCCTATAATTCACCCCTCCACTTT
NA | TRBJ2-3 | NA | TRBV10-3 | CAIGRTSTDTQYF | TGTGCCATCGGCAGGACTAGCACAGATACGCAGTATTTT
TRBD2 | TRBJ2-7 | NA | TRBV18 | CASSPEASGSYEQYF | TGTGCCAGCTCACCAGAGGCTAGCGGGAGTTACGAGCAGTACTTC
NA | TRBJ2-1 | NA | TRBV28 | CASKGGGNYNEQFF | TGTGCCAGCAAAGGGGGGGGCAACTACAATGAGCAGTTCTTC
TRBD1 | TRBJ2-7 | NA | TRBV7-7 | CASSLAPGGRYEQYF | TGTGCCAGCAGCTTAGCGCCAGGGGGCAGGTACGAGCAGTACTTC
TRBD2 | TRBJ2-2 | NA | TRBV5-4 | CASSSPGTTLTGELFF | TGTGCCAGCAGCTCCCCCGGGACTACATTGACCGGGGAGCTGTTTTTT
TRBD2 | TRBJ2-1 | NA | TRBV29-1 | CSVRTGLAGAGSYNEQFF | TGCAGCGTCCGAACTGGGCTAGCGGGAGCCGGTTCCTACAATGAGCAGTTCTTC
NA | TRBJ2-3 | once | TRBV7-9 | CASSFGLAIDTQYF | TGTGCCAGCAGCTTCGGTCTAGCGATAGATACGCAGTATTTT
TRBD1 | TRBJ1-5 | once | TRBV4-2 | CASSQLQGANQPQHF | TGTGCCAGCAGCCAACTACAGGGGGCCAATCAGCCCCAGCATTTT
TRBD2 | TRBJ2-7 | NA | TRBV2 | CASSSTSGSIYEQYF | TGTGCCAGCAGTTCAACTAGCGGGAGTATCTACGAGCAGTACTTC